This T cell receptor beta chain was captured in a study of T cell responses to AZD1222 COVID-19 vaccine. A word on this clone: Its target is unknown.

Study conclusions and caveats: Spike regions recognized by vaccine-associated CD4 TCRs spanned the protein, led by 160-218 and 743-854. Following two doses of AZD1222, Spike-specific TCR breadth and depth rose.

Assay: immunoSEQ multiplex PCR; the TCRdb copy retains only in-frame clones and omits some. This table has under 150,000 clones, 70% to 90% appearing once. Source: peripheral blood, taken on day 0 of AZD1222 vaccination. The sequence was collected from an adult in good health.

This CDR3 is CASSTMGGQMGYTF. Here the CDR3 DNA reads TGTGCCAGTAGCACCATGGGCGGGCAGATGGGCTACACCTTC. The V call is TRBV19, the J call TRBJ1-2; D is ambiguous. V lost 6 bases, J lost 8 bases, and 19 bases lay in between. The CDR3 loop spans 14 amino acids. Germline CDR1 and CDR2: LNHDA and SQIVND (reference sequence).